Presented here are 18 T cell receptor beta chains from one specimen sequenced in a study of cytomegalovirus exposure and HLA in healthy donors. Here immunoSEQ multiplex PCR was the method, and the copy in TCRdb shows in-frame clones only, minus some. The sample carries about 78,000 clones, roughly 95% recorded once. The source material was PBMCs. The receptors shown here come from a man in his late teens or twenties in good health and CMV-seropositive.

The rearrangement joins TRBV13 to TRBJ2-1; 14 bases match TRBD2. V trimming: 10 bases; J trimming: 12 bases; junction bases outside the gene matches: 11. Germline V gene data show CDR1 as PRHDT and CDR2 as FYEKMQ (reference sequence). The CDR3 is 14 residues long. In DNA form, the CDR3 reads TGTGCCACCCGTACCGGGACTAGCGGGAGAAGGCAGTTCTTC. Its protein product is CATRTGTSGRRQFF.

This rearrangement joins TRBV30 to TRBJ1-1, with 7 bases aligning to TRBD1. The CDR3 has 12 residues. Trimming removed 3 bases from V and 5 bases from J; junction bases left unmatched: 3. Per germline, CDR1 GTSNPN and CDR2 SVGIG (reference sequence). The CDR3 spells CAWRSGGTEAFF. The DNA for the CDR3 is TGTGCCTGGAGATCAGGGGGGACTGAAGCTTTCTTT.

The chain carries TRBV27 and TRBJ2-7; perhaps TRBD2 as D (5 bases). V lost 2 bases and J lost 7, with 9 bases in between. CDR1 and CDR2 from the germline V gene are MNHEY and SMNVEV (reference sequence). CDR3 length: 12 residues. CDR3 residues: CASSLEGGEQYF. CDR3 DNA sequence: TGTGCCAGCAGTTTAGAGGGCGGTGAGCAGTACTTC.

CDR3 region: CASSFTGSSYEQYF. In DNA, the CDR3 is TGTGCCAGCAGCTTTACGGGGAGCTCCTACGAGCAGTACTTC. The chain employs TRBV11-2 and TRBJ2-7, with D maybe TRBD2 (5 bases). Trimming removed 3 bases from V and 0 bases from J, with 9 bases in between. CDR3 length: 14 residues. The germline V gene encodes CDR1 SGHAT and CDR2 FQNNGV.

The chain employs TRBV5-4 and TRBJ2-5; perhaps TRBD1 as D (5 bases). There are 13 residues in the CDR3. Germline CDR1 is SGHNT and CDR2 is YYREEE (reference sequence). The V end was cut by 4 bases, the J end by 0 bases, with 7 bases between. This CDR3 reads CASSHRYQETQYF. The CDR3 DNA reads TGTGCCAGCAGCCACAGGTACCAAGAGACCCAGTACTTC. Full variable domain (rest looked up from reference TRBV5-4 and TRBJ2-5): ETGVTQSPTHLIKTRGQQVTLRCSSQSGHNTVSWYQQALGQGPQFIFQYYREEENGRGNFPPRFSGLQFPNYSSELNVNALELDDSALYLCASSHRYQETQYFGPGTRLLVL.

In its sample, this clone was seen once. The chain has TRBV7-9 and TRBJ2-3; TRBD2 is a possible D gene (5 bases). CDR3 length equals 15 residues. Per germline, CDR1 SEHNR and CDR2 FQNEAQ (reference sequence). V was pared by 4 bases and J by 5 bases, with 16 bases between. CDR3 protein: CASSSHLGVGDTQYF. The CDR3, as DNA: TGTGCCAGCAGCTCTCACCTCGGGGTGGGAGATACGCAGTATTTT.

The J gene is TRBJ1-2, the V gene TRBV6-1; no reliable D call. Germline V gives CDR1 MNHNS, CDR2 SASEGT. The CDR3 runs to 15 residues. V was trimmed by 2 bases and J by 5 bases, leaving 15 bases between them. Here the CDR3 reads CASSELTVTTYGYTF. The DNA of the CDR3 is TGTGCCAGCAGTGAACTCACAGTTACCACTTATGGCTACACCTTC.

This rearrangement joins TRBV7-3 to TRBJ2-7, with 12 bases lining up with TRBD2. V lost 3 bases and J lost 6; bases outside the gene matches: 6. This CDR3 comprises 15 residues. Germline CDR1 SGHTA, CDR2 FQGTGA. The CDR3: CASSLTGLAGSEQYF. The CDR3 DNA reads as TGTGCCAGCAGCTTGACTGGACTAGCGGGATCCGAGCAGTACTTC.

The chain links TRBV30 to TRBJ2-7, with 9 bases matching TRBD1. Germline CDR1 and CDR2: GTSNPN and SVGIG (reference sequence). The V and J ends lost 3 bases and 6 bases, in that order; junction bases with no gene match: 9. The CDR3 runs to 14 residues. As DNA, the CDR3 is TGTGCCTGGAGAAACCCGGGACAGGGAGGCGAGCAGTACTTC. This translates into CAWRNPGQGGEQYF.

The chain uses TRBV27 and TRBJ2-3; no definite D call. V dropped 4 bases and J dropped 2 bases, with 4 bases sitting between them. This CDR3 has 12 residues. CDR1 is MNHEY and CDR2 is SMNVEV in the germline V gene (reference sequence). DNA for the CDR3: TGTGCCAGCAGTTCCTTCACAGATACGCAGTATTTT. This sequence encodes CASSSFTDTQYF.

About this clone itself: One junction end disagrees with the germline gene, perhaps due to a read error. The V and J genes are TRBV2 and TRBJ2-7, with D tentatively TRBD2 (6 bases). Germline CDR1 SNHLY, CDR2 FYNNEI. The CDR3 sequence is 14 residues long. The CDR3 reads CASSESLSGAKGAF. In DNA, the CDR3 is TGTGCCAGCAGTGAGAGTCTATCGGGAGCCAAAGGGGCTTTC.

The CDR3 loop is CASSQRGLGEQYF. CDR3 coding DNA: TGCGCCAGCAGCCAAAGGGGTCTTGGCGAGCAGTACTTC. The genes are TRBV4-1 and TRBJ2-7; possibly TRBD1 for D (5 bases). The V end lost 2 bases, the J end lost 6 bases, and 11 bases lay between the germline ends. Germline V gene data show CDR1 as MGHRA and CDR2 as YSYEKL. The CDR3 runs to 13 residues.

This clone was recorded once. The genes are TRBV4-1 and TRBJ1-2; 11 bases map to TRBD1. The germline CDR1 and CDR2 sequences are MGHRA and YSYEKL. Trimming at V came to 1 base and at J to 3 bases, leaving 7 bases not matched to a gene. The CDR3 is 17 residues long. The CDR3 sequence: CASSQVWRTGGDYGYTF. As DNA, the CDR3 is TGCGCCAGCAGCCAAGTTTGGAGGACAGGGGGCGACTATGGCTACACCTTC.

The chain employs TRBV7-6 and TRBJ2-5; 10 nucleotides align to TRBD1. The CDR3 contains 18 residues. Trimming cost V 1 base and J 2 bases; bases outside gene matches: 10. Germline CDR1 and CDR2: SGHVS and FNYEAQ. CDR3 amino acids: CASSLVSRDRGYQETQYF. The CDR3 bases are TGTGCCAGCAGCTTAGTCAGCCGGGACAGGGGATATCAAGAGACCCAGTACTTC.

The rearrangement uses TRBV5-4 and TRBJ2-5; no reliable D call. The germline V and J ends were trimmed by 4 bases and 3 bases, with 16 bases remaining between them. This CDR3 is built from 15 residues. The germline V gene has CDR1 SGHNT and CDR2 YYREEE (reference sequence). The CDR3, as DNA: TGTGCCAGCAGCGCTGGTGCCAGTTCCGAAGAGACCCAGTACTTC. Protein sequence: CASSAGASSEETQYF. Using reference TRBV5-4 and TRBJ2-5 for the parts outside the CDR3, the full variable domain is ETGVTQSPTHLIKTRGQQVTLRCSSQSGHNTVSWYQQALGQGPQFIFQYYREEENGRGNFPPRFSGLQFPNYSSELNVNALELDDSALYLCASSAGASSEETQYFGPGTRLLVL.

The rearrangement links TRBV7-2 to TRBJ2-3; no clear D. Trimming pared 1 base from V and 0 bases from J, leaving 11 bases between. CDR1 and CDR2 from the germline V gene are SGHTA and FQGNSA. The CDR3 totals 16 residues. CDR3 nucleotide sequence: TGTGCCAGCAGCTTAGGGGCCCATGGGAGCACAGATACGCAGTATTTT. Protein sequence: CASSLGAHGSTDTQYF.

The genes are TRBV30 and TRBJ2-1; TRBD2 matches 14 bases. The CDR3 runs 11 residues. Trimming removed 5 bases from V and 16 bases from J; junction bases left unmatched: 4. Germline CDR1 is GTSNPN and CDR2 is SVGIG (reference sequence). CDR3 in DNA: TGTGCCTGGGGGACTAGCGGGAGTGTATTCTTC. Amino acid sequence: CAWGTSGSVFF.

As DNA, the CDR3 is TGTGCCAGCAGCTTAAGAGGGGGTGGCAAAAACATTCAGTACTTC. Its protein is CASSLRGGGKNIQYF. The chain is built from TRBV13 and TRBJ2-4; a possible D gene is TRBD1 (6 bases). V was clipped by 2 bases and J by 3 bases, with 11 bases between them. The germline V gene has CDR1 PRHDT and CDR2 FYEKMQ (reference sequence). This CDR3 has 15 residues. Supplemented by reference TRBV13 and TRBJ2-4, the full variable domain reads AAGVIQSPRHLIKEKRETATLKCYPIPRHDTVYWYQQGPGQDPQFLISFYEKMQSDKGSIPDRFSAQQFSDYHSELNMSSLELGDSALYFCASSLRGGGKNIQYFGAGTRLSVL.